This T cell receptor (beta chain) was recorded in a study of siplizumab effects on memory and regulatory T cells. Study-level results: It seemed that naive T cells were more diverse than memory cells and were major contributors to the alloresponse. Proliferating Tregs in siplizumab cultures were never verified as suppressive. With siplizumab, cumulative frequency of CD4+ memory-derived alloreactive sequences dropped significantly. The majority of clones, roughly 75-97% of proliferating CD4+ or CD8+ clones, lacked an assignable naive or memory phenotype.

Clones were read by immunoSEQ multiplex PCR, and TCRdb kept only the in-frame ones, dropping some. The sample lists about 26,000 clones; 75% to 85% were seen once. This clone occurred once. Its antigen is unknown. The CDR3 runs to 14 residues. V was cut by 1 base and J by 2 bases, with 7 bases left in between. Germline V gives CDR1 KGHSH, CDR2 LQKENI. The V call is TRBV18, the J call TRBJ2-3; perhaps TRBD1 as D (5 bases). The origin of this receptor is a human donor in good health. The sequencing sample was made of memory CD4+ T cells sorted from blood. Here the CDR3 reads CASSPQGATDTQYF. CDR3 DNA sequence: TGTGCCAGCTCACCACAAGGGGCCACAGATACGCAGTATTTT. Full variable domain (missing parts from reference TRBV18 and TRBJ2-3): NAGVMQNPRHLVRRRGQEARLRCSPMKGHSHVYWYRQLPEEGLKFMVYLQKENIIDESGMPKERFSAEFPKEGPSILRIQQVVRGDSAAYFCASSPQGATDTQYFGPGTRLTVL.